This TCR beta chain was documented in a study of cytomegalovirus exposure and HLA in healthy donors. CDR1 and CDR2 from the germline V gene are MDHEN and SYDVKM. CDR3 length: 14 residues. V shed 5 bases and J 3 bases; nucleotides not matched to a gene: 7. A word on this clone: Its target is unknown.

With 60 Vbeta and 13 Jbeta primers, the PCR was carried out. Clones were read by immunoSEQ multiplex PCR, and TCRdb kept only the in-frame ones, dropping some. The sample gives 95,000 to 100,000 clones, around 76% of which show up once; roughly 19% is in the top ten. Study-level points and caveats: An analysis done earlier found most TCR beta V segments productive about 87% or about 30% of the time. In a later analysis, an Asian-associated ancestry cluster reportedly showed fewer N-insertions than the approximately 700-donor mean. The authors later found TCR association rates varying by HLA locus, with DRB1 most and HLA-C fewest.

This TCR was sampled from an older woman in good health and CMV-seropositive. The chain recombines TRBV28 with TRBJ2-7; 7 bases fit TRBD1. The sample comprised PBMCs. The CDR3 nucleotides read TGTGCCAGCAGTCCTTGGACAGGACTCTACGAGCAGTACTTC. Amino acid sequence: CASSPWTGLYEQYF.